The T cell receptor (beta chain) described here comes from a study of cytomegalovirus exposure and HLA in healthy donors. The CDR3 contains 15 residues. V was clipped by 4 bases and J by 0 bases, with 11 bases between them. The germline gives CDR1 SGHNT, CDR2 YYREEE (reference sequence). Study outcomes and limitations: Later on, an analysis showed TCR association rates differing by HLA locus, with DRB1 the most and HLA-C the fewest.

Regarding this clone: The antigen is not known.

This PCR relied on a set of 60 Vbeta primers and 13 Jbeta primers. Assay: immunoSEQ multiplex PCR; the TCRdb copy retains only in-frame clones and omits some. The sample lists more than 150,000 clones, around 80% occurring once. The chain joins TRBV5-4 to TRBJ1-3; D remains unclear. Input material: PBMCs. The TCR originated in a girl aged 2-15 years in good health and CMV-seropositive. The CDR3 nucleotides are TGTGCCAGCAGCCTGGACTCCCGCTCTGGAAACACCATATATTTT. Protein: CASSLDSRSGNTIYF.